The 26 T cell receptor beta chains below were found in one sample sequenced in a study of cytomegalovirus exposure and HLA in healthy donors. With 60 Vbeta and 13 Jbeta primers, the PCR was carried out. Here immunoSEQ multiplex PCR was the method, and the copy in TCRdb shows in-frame clones only, minus some. Of hundreds of thousands of clones in the sample, around 76% were seen once. Sequenced input: PBMCs. All receptors come from a man between 18 and 35 years old in good health and CMV-seronegative.

Note on this clone: A read error may account for a junction end that differs from germline. This chain connects TRBV7-7 to TRBJ2-1, with D possibly being TRBD1 (6 bases). This CDR3 has 15 amino acids. Germline V gene lookup returns CDR1 SSHAT and CDR2 FNYEAQ (reference sequence). The DNA for the CDR3 is TGTGCTAGCAGCCGGGGTGGGGGACAAATGTATGAGCAGTTCTTC. It yields the protein CASSRGGGQMYEQFF.

The table lists this clone with a count of one. This chain uses TRBV19 with TRBJ2-1; TRBD2 aligns across 9 bases. With 1 base clipped from V and 5 bases from J, the junction kept 9 bases outside the gene matches. The length of the CDR3 is 17 residues. From germline, CDR1 is LNHDA and CDR2 SQIVND (reference sequence). CDR3 amino acids: CASSIVLAGTGNNEQFF. CDR3 coding DNA: TGTGCCAGTAGTATAGTTCTAGCGGGAACGGGGAACAATGAGCAGTTCTTC.

The V and J genes are TRBV4-1 and TRBJ1-3; D ambiguous. This CDR3 region has 12 residues. The V gene lost 2 bases and the J gene lost 4 bases, with 3 bases spanning the gap. Germline CDR1 reads MGHRA; CDR2 reads YSYEKL. The CDR3 reads CASSQLGNTIYF. The CDR3 DNA follows: TGCGCCAGCAGCCAACTGGGAAACACCATATATTTT.

This clone appeared a few times. The chain is built from TRBV5-1 and TRBJ1-1; D uncertain. This CDR3 contains 12 residues. CDR1 is SGHRS, CDR2 YFSETQ, per germline. Trimming removed 0 bases from V and 7 bases from J, with 7 bases in between. For the CDR3, the DNA is TGCGCCAGCAGCTTGGTTGGAGATGAAGCTTTCTTT. This translates into CASSLVGDEAFF.

In this sample, this clone turned up a few times. This rearrangement joins TRBV15 to TRBJ2-7, with 8 bases that match TRBD2. Per germline, CDR1 LNHNV and CDR2 YYDKDF (reference sequence). Trimming took 0 bases from V and 4 from J; bases not matched to a gene: 11. The CDR3 runs to 17 residues. The CDR3 sequence is CATSRELSGGPRYEQYF. As DNA, the CDR3 is TGTGCCACCAGCAGAGAACTCTCGGGAGGGCCTCGGTACGAGCAGTACTTC.

This chain uses TRBV11-2 with TRBJ2-7; tentative D call: TRBD2 (6 bases). The CDR3 runs to 14 residues. Germline V gives CDR1 SGHAT, CDR2 FQNNGV. Trimming took 5 bases from V and 2 from J, leaving 13 bases between them. Written as DNA, the CDR3 is TGTGCCAGCAGCCTGGGACTCCCCCCCTACGAGCAGTACTTC. It yields the protein CASSLGLPPYEQYF.

CDR3 protein: CASSLEAGGVSNEQFF. DNA of the CDR3: TGTGCCAGCAGCTTAGAAGCGGGAGGTGTATCGAATGAGCAGTTCTTC. The chain uses TRBV11-3 and TRBJ2-1, with 9 bases matching TRBD2. In germline, CDR1 is SGHNT, CDR2 YENEEA. The V segment lost 0 bases and the J segment 7 bases; nucleotides outside the gene matches: 7. The CDR3 length is 16 residues.

The chain joins TRBV7-9 to TRBJ1-2; TRBD1 aligns across 12 bases. Germline values: CDR1 SEHNR, CDR2 FQNEAQ (reference sequence). The V and J ends lost 5 bases and 8 bases, in that order; junction bases with no gene match: 9. The CDR3 length is 15 residues. CDR3 region: CASSEGTGGEGGYTF. The CDR3 DNA sequence: TGTGCCAGCAGCGAAGGGACAGGGGGCGAGGGGGGCTACACCTTC.

The rearrangement uses TRBV7-4 and TRBJ2-7, with 11 bases identical to TRBD2. Trimming at V came to 5 bases and at J to 2 bases, leaving 20 bases not matched to a gene. The germline V gene encodes CDR1 SGHVT and CDR2 SQSDAQ. This CDR3 contains 20 residues. The CDR3 region has the DNA TGTGCCAGCAGCCCCCGGGGGCCGACTAGCGGGGTAAGAGGGACCTACGAGCAGTACTTC. It codes for CASSPRGPTSGVRGTYEQYF.

The chain employs TRBV5-4 and TRBJ1-2; 9 bases fit TRBD1. Looked up from germline, CDR1 is SGHNT and CDR2 is YYREEE (reference sequence). Trimming took 4 bases from V and 8 from J; bases not matched to a gene: 9. The CDR3 totals 14 residues. The CDR3 reads CASSDTGGAWGYTF. The CDR3 coding sequence is TGTGCCAGCAGCGATACAGGGGGCGCATGGGGCTACACCTTC.

The genes are TRBV18 and TRBJ2-7, with TRBD2 matching over 7 bases. This CDR3 is built from 15 residues. The germline gives CDR1 KGHSH, CDR2 LQKENI. Trimming at V came to 3 bases and at J to 2 bases, leaving 7 bases not matched to a gene. CDR3: CASSPAGAYTYEQYF. The CDR3, as DNA: TGTGCCAGCTCACCGGCGGGAGCCTACACCTACGAGCAGTACTTC.

The chain links TRBV19 to TRBJ2-2, with D hard to call. The V end lost 5 bases, the J end lost 3 bases, and 16 bases lay between the germline ends. Germline V gives CDR1 LNHDA, CDR2 SQIVND (reference sequence). The CDR3 consists of 16 residues. CDR3 DNA sequence: TGTGCCAGTAGTCCAATCGAGGCCCCATACACCGGGGAGCTGTTTTTT. Translated: CASSPIEAPYTGELFF.

This clone has only a few counts. The chain employs TRBV5-1 and TRBJ2-3; D may be TRBD2 (6 bases). The CDR3 length is 14 residues. Germline V lookup: CDR1 SGHRS, CDR2 YFSETQ. Trimming took 0 bases from V and 4 from J, leaving 9 bases between them. CDR3 amino acids: CASSLAAGPDTQYF. The CDR3, as DNA: TGCGCCAGCAGCTTGGCCGCGGGGCCAGATACGCAGTATTTT.

The chain combines TRBV4-1 with TRBJ2-7; 10 nucleotides line up with TRBD1. From germline, CDR1 is MGHRA and CDR2 YSYEKL. The CDR3 extends over 14 amino acids. Losses at the gene ends were 1 base for V and 6 bases for J; bases not matched to a gene: 3. CDR3 nucleotide sequence: TGCGCCAGCAGCCAAGGACAGGGGGCAAGCGAGCAGTACTTC. Protein product: CASSQGQGASEQYF.

A word on this clone: One junction end disagrees with the germline gene, perhaps due to a read error. The CDR3 nucleotides read TGTTCCAGCAGCTTAGTGGGGACTAGCGGGCTGAACAATGAGCAGTTCTTC. The encoded protein is CSSSLVGTSGLNNEQFF. The chain joins TRBV7-9 to TRBJ2-1; 12 nucleotides align to TRBD2. The CDR3 is made up of 17 amino acids. Germline lookup yields CDR1 SEHNR and CDR2 FQNEAQ (reference sequence).

V gene TRBV5-4 combines with J gene TRBJ1-1; no definite D call. In germline, CDR1 is SGHNT, CDR2 YYREEE (reference sequence). The CDR3 length is 13 residues. The V end lost 4 bases, the J end lost 0 bases, and 7 bases lay between the germline ends. The CDR3 nucleotides are TGTGCCAGCAGCCACATTCTGAACACTGAAGCTTTCTTT. As protein: CASSHILNTEAFF.

This clone was seen once. The V and J genes are TRBV2 and TRBJ1-5, with D tentatively TRBD1 (6 bases). With 6 bases removed from V and 5 bases from J, the gap between germline ends came to 17 bases. CDR1 is SNHLY and CDR2 is FYNNEI in the germline V gene. This CDR3 spans 15 amino acids. The CDR3 region has the DNA TGTGCCAGCAGCGAGGGGGGGAGGCGGGATCAGCCCCAGCATTTT. Amino acid sequence: CASSEGGRRDQPQHF.

The chain carries TRBV5-4 and TRBJ1-1, with D possibly TRBD1 on 5 matching bases. The CDR3 spans 14 residues. Germline CDR1 and CDR2: SGHNT and YYREEE (reference sequence). The V end was cut by 5 bases, the J end by 5 bases, with 16 bases between. The CDR3 DNA reads as TGTGCCAGCAGATCGGGCACCGGGGGAACTGAAGCTTTCTTT. It translates to CASRSGTGGTEAFF.

For the CDR3, the DNA is TGTGCCAGCAGCTTAGCGGGACTAGCGGGTCTGGGGACAGATACGCAGTATTTT. It specifies CASSLAGLAGLGTDTQYF. The chain links TRBV7-9 to TRBJ2-3, with 12 positions matching TRBD2. V was pared by 0 bases and J by 3 bases, with 7 bases of the junction left unmatched. This CDR3 region has 18 residues. Germline CDR1 reads SEHNR; CDR2 reads FQNEAQ (reference sequence).

V gene TRBV10-3 combines with J gene TRBJ2-7; D is undetermined. The CDR3 sequence is 15 residues long. Trimming pared 4 bases from V and 2 bases from J, leaving 15 bases between. The germline gives CDR1 ENHRY, CDR2 SYGVKD. DNA for the CDR3: TGTGCCATCAGTGTCCAGATAACAGTTGCCTACGAGCAGTACTTC. It encodes CAISVQITVAYEQYF.

This clone was counted between two and nine times. In DNA form, the CDR3 reads TGTGCCAGCAGCTCCCCTAAAGCGCGCGAGCAGTACTTC. Translation gives CASSSPKAREQYF. The V gene is TRBV7-2, the J gene TRBJ2-7; no reliable D call. Trimming cost V 4 bases and J 6 bases, with 13 bases left between them. CDR3 length: 13 amino acids. Per the germline V gene, CDR1 is SGHTA and CDR2 is FQGNSA.

The V gene is TRBV7-2, the J gene TRBJ1-5; D may be TRBD1 (6 bases). Germline V gene data show CDR1 as SGHTA and CDR2 as FQGNSA. V lost 4 bases, J lost 3 bases, and 19 bases lay in between. This CDR3 contains 17 residues. This chain's CDR3 is CASSYFHREGNNQPQHF. The CDR3 region has the DNA TGTGCCAGCAGCTACTTTCACAGGGAGGGCAACAATCAGCCCCAGCATTTT.

The CDR3 loop is CAISDSGRISNYNEQFF. The CDR3 coding sequence is TGTGCCATCAGTGATAGCGGGAGGATTTCTAACTACAATGAGCAGTTCTTC. V usage is TRBV10-3 and J usage is TRBJ2-1; 10 bases are shared with TRBD2. Trimming took 3 bases from V and 3 from J; bases not matched to a gene: 8. CDR3 length: 17 residues. Germline CDR1 reads ENHRY; CDR2 reads SYGVKD.

CDR3 region: CASGRELNTEAFF. CDR3 nucleotide sequence: TGTGCCAGTGGGAGGGAGCTGAACACTGAAGCTTTCTTT. The rearrangement uses TRBV2 and TRBJ1-1; no clear D. V was clipped by 9 bases and J by 0 bases, with 11 bases between them. This CDR3 is 13 amino acids long. Germline V gene data show CDR1 as SNHLY and CDR2 as FYNNEI. Based on the CDR3 plus reference TRBV2 and TRBJ1-1, the full variable domain is EPEVTQTPSHQVTQMGQEVILRCVPISNHLYFYWYRQILGQKVEFLVSFYNNEISEKSEIFDDQFSVERPDGSNFTLKIRSTKLEDSAMYFCASGRELNTEAFFGQGTRLTVV.

The genes are TRBV10-3 and TRBJ2-1, with no clear D. From germline, CDR1 is ENHRY and CDR2 SYGVKD. The length of the CDR3 is 17 residues. V gave up 2 bases and J gave up 4 bases, with 18 bases separating them. DNA for the CDR3: TGTGCCATCAGTGAGACAGAAAGCAACACAATATACAATGAGCAGTTCTTC. Translating gives CAISETESNTIYNEQFF.

This clone was detected only a few times. The rearrangement joins TRBV2 to TRBJ2-1, with 9 bases matching TRBD2. The CDR3 loop spans 15 amino acids. Germline assignment: CDR1 SNHLY and CDR2 FYNNEI. Trimming took 0 bases from V and 5 from J; bases not matched to a gene: 2. CDR3 protein: CASSEAGLANNEQFF. CDR3 nucleotides: TGTGCCAGCAGTGAAGCCGGACTAGCGAACAATGAGCAGTTCTTC.